Below, 27 T cell receptor beta chains from the same sample are listed, as sequenced in a study of blood T cell repertoires in COVID-19 (dated by TCRdb to 2019 to 2021). Library method: the immunoSEQ multiplex PCR assay. Imported from immuneACCESS, the table was reduced by TCRdb to in-frame sequences with V and J called. These copies leave out some clones; in studies compared against another copy, an unresolved V gene accounts for under half, and the cause of the remainder is not known. Recorded for this sample are approximately 170,000 clones; roughly 80% of them occurred a single time. The ten most abundant clones make up roughly 12% of the sample. Sequenced material: peripheral blood. All receptors come from a woman aged 50 to 65 with acute or convalescent COVID-19.

V usage is TRBV6-5 and J usage is TRBJ2-7; tentatively, D is TRBD2 (6 bases). Germline V gene sequence: CDR1 MNHEY, CDR2 SVGAGI. This CDR3 has 15 residues. The V end lost 0 bases, the J end lost 3 bases, and 12 bases lay between the germline ends. The CDR3, as DNA: TGTGCCAGCAGTTACTCGAGGAGGGGAGTCTACGAGCAGTACTTC. Protein product: CASSYSRRGVYEQYF.

The chain is built from TRBV10-2 and TRBJ1-2; 7 positions match TRBD1. This CDR3 is built from 13 residues. Trimming took 6 bases from V and 4 from J; bases not matched to a gene: 5. The germline CDR1 and CDR2 sequences are WSHSY and SAAADI. The CDR3 DNA reads TGCGCCAGCAGGCCAGGGGGAGGCTATGGCTACACCTTC. The encoded protein is CASRPGGGYGYTF.

The gene calls are TRBV6-5 and TRBJ2-2; tentative D call: TRBD1 (6 bases). Germline CDR1 and CDR2: MNHEY and SVGAGI. This CDR3 is built from 15 residues. Trimming cost V 8 bases and J 4 bases, with 17 bases left between them. The CDR3 sequence is CASGFGRGTTGELFF. In nucleotides, the CDR3 is TGTGCCAGCGGATTCGGCAGGGGTACCACCGGGGAGCTGTTTTTT.

The J gene is TRBJ2-1, the V gene TRBV7-7, with 8 bases fitting TRBD2. The trim removed 5 bases at V and 5 bases at J, leaving 5 bases unmatched. The CDR3 is 14 residues long. Germline loops: CDR1 SSHAT, CDR2 FNYEAQ (reference sequence). CDR3 nucleotides: TGTGCCAGCAGCCGTAGCGGGACTGACAATGAGCAGTTCTTC. It yields the protein CASSRSGTDNEQFF.

The J gene is TRBJ1-2, the V gene TRBV7-9, with TRBD1 matching over 7 bases. Germline CDR1 is SEHNR and CDR2 is FQNEAQ (reference sequence). This CDR3 is 14 amino acids long. The trim removed 5 bases at V and 8 bases at J, leaving 11 bases unmatched. The chain's CDR3 is CASSPDRDLWGYTF. DNA of the CDR3: TGTGCCAGCAGCCCTGACAGGGACTTGTGGGGCTACACCTTC.

Worth noting for this clone: In the same sample, other DNA sequences code for this CDR3. The V and J genes are TRBV18 and TRBJ2-1; the D gene is possibly TRBD1 (6 bases). CDR1 and CDR2 (germline): KGHSH, LQKENI. With 3 bases removed from V and 4 bases from J, the gap between germline ends came to 7 bases. The CDR3 spans 13 residues. Here the CDR3 reads CASSPDSYNEQFF. The CDR3, as DNA: TGTGCCAGCTCACCGGACAGTTACAATGAGCAGTTCTTC.

The chain couples TRBV2 to TRBJ2-1; a possible D gene is TRBD2 (5 bases). The V and J ends lost 6 bases and 2 bases respectively, with 8 bases between them. The CDR3 is 13 residues long. CDR1 is SNHLY and CDR2 is FYNNEI in the germline V gene. This chain's CDR3 is CASRLEAYNEQFF. The CDR3 DNA reads as TGTGCCAGCAGACTAGAAGCCTACAATGAGCAGTTCTTC.

This rearrangement joins TRBV29-1 to TRBJ1-4; D unclear. Trimming took off 2 bases at V and 7 bases at J, with 5 bases between the two ends. The CDR3 sequence is 11 residues long. CDR1 and CDR2 (germline): SQVTM, ANQGSEA. For the CDR3, the DNA is TGCAGCGTTGAATTCGGTGAAAAACTGTTTTTT. Translation: CSVEFGEKLFF.

J is TRBJ2-3 and V is TRBV29-1, with D maybe TRBD1 (6 bases). Germline assignment: CDR1 SQVTM and CDR2 ANQGSEA. The CDR3 runs 15 residues. The ends were cut back, 6 bases at V and 0 bases at J, with 16 bases in the middle. The CDR3 sequence is CSVKIGQGSTDTQYF. CDR3 in DNA: TGCAGCGTCAAAATCGGGCAGGGGAGCACAGATACGCAGTATTTT.

This chain connects TRBV19 to TRBJ1-2; 7 bases line up with TRBD1. This CDR3 contains 14 residues. Germline V CDR1 and CDR2: LNHDA, SQIVND (reference sequence). V lost 5 bases to trimming and J lost 3 bases; unmatched junction nucleotides: 6. The CDR3 protein is CASSAPGQHYGYTF. The CDR3 DNA reads TGTGCCAGTAGTGCCCCGGGACAGCACTATGGCTACACCTTC.

J is TRBJ1-2 and V is TRBV18; TRBD1 matches at 8 bases. The CDR3 is made up of 13 amino acids. Germline CDR1 reads KGHSH; CDR2 reads LQKENI. V trimming: 8 bases; J trimming: 9 bases; junction bases outside the gene matches: 11. CDR3 in DNA: TGTGCCAGCGCGCCGGACAGGGACGATAGCTACACCTTC. Protein product: CASAPDRDDSYTF.

This clone was seen only once. The chain recombines TRBV2 with TRBJ2-3; possible D gene TRBD1, 5 bases. The CDR3 runs 14 residues. V shed 7 bases and J shed 4 bases, with 15 bases lying between them. In germline, CDR1 is SNHLY, CDR2 FYNNEI. The CDR3 loop reads CASKSDRRADTQYF. CDR3 coding DNA: TGTGCCAGCAAGTCTGACAGAAGGGCAGATACGCAGTATTTT.

V gene TRBV24-1 combines with J gene TRBJ2-1; TRBD1 matches 8 bases. J was trimmed by 7 bases and V by 1 base; bases with no gene match: 11. From germline, CDR1 is KGHDR and CDR2 SFDVKD. The CDR3 is 17 amino acids. The CDR3 sequence is CATSDFRRRGRSNEQFF. The CDR3 nucleotides read TGTGCCACCAGTGATTTTCGCCGCAGGGGGCGGTCGAATGAGCAGTTCTTC.

The chain has TRBV2 and TRBJ1-4; tentative D call: TRBD1 (6 bases). This CDR3 has 16 residues. The germline V gene has CDR1 SNHLY and CDR2 FYNNEI. V shed 2 bases and J shed 0 bases, with 10 bases lying between them. This CDR3 reads CASSERQAATNEKLFF. In nucleotides, the CDR3 is TGTGCCAGCAGTGAACGACAGGCCGCAACTAATGAAAAACTGTTTTTT.

This clone came up a few times. This sequence joins TRBV12-3 or TRBV12-4 and TRBJ2-3, with D unresolved. This CDR3 spans 12 amino acids. V dropped 5 bases and J dropped 4 bases, with 7 bases sitting between them. The CDR3 protein is CASSPISDTQYF. The CDR3 region has the DNA TGTGCCAGCAGTCCTATTTCAGATACGCAGTATTTT.

The rearrangement uses TRBV7-2 and TRBJ2-7, with 11 nucleotides matching TRBD2. This CDR3 region has 16 residues. V lost 6 bases to trimming and J lost 5 bases; unmatched junction nucleotides: 12. Germline V gives CDR1 SGHTA, CDR2 FQGNSA. CDR3 bases: TGTGCCAGCAGTCAAAAGAGGCTAGCGGGAGGTAACGAGCAGTACTTC. Protein: CASSQKRLAGGNEQYF.

Here the CDR3 reads CATSAVGLAGFGDTQYF. CDR3 bases: TGTGCCACCAGTGCTGTTGGACTAGCGGGGTTCGGGGATACGCAGTATTTT. V gene TRBV24-1 combines with J gene TRBJ2-3, with 12 bases identical to TRBD2. In germline, CDR1 is KGHDR, CDR2 SFDVKD. J was trimmed by 6 bases and V by 5 bases; bases with no gene match: 11. The CDR3 length is 17 residues.

This chain joins TRBV2 and TRBJ1-5, with D maybe TRBD1 (5 bases). Germline loops: CDR1 SNHLY, CDR2 FYNNEI. The CDR3 has 14 amino acids. V lost 9 bases and J 4 bases, leaving 16 bases between the germline ends. The CDR3 bases are TGTGCCAGTCAGGACAATCCATCGAATCAGCCCCAGCATTTT. Protein product: CASQDNPSNQPQHF.

The count of this clone is one. The chain joins TRBV19 to TRBJ1-5; D may be TRBD1 (6 bases). From germline, CDR1 is LNHDA and CDR2 SQIVND (reference sequence). CDR3 length equals 15 residues. The ends were cut back, 5 bases at V and 1 base at J, with 12 bases in the middle. CDR3 region: CASSFRDMSNQPQHF. DNA of the CDR3: TGTGCCAGTAGTTTTCGGGACATGAGCAATCAGCCCCAGCATTTT. Full variable domain (missing parts from reference TRBV19 and TRBJ1-5): DGGITQSPKYLFRKEGQNVTLSCEQNLNHDAMYWYRQDPGQGLRLIYYSQIVNDFQKGDIAEGYSVSREKKESFPLTVTSAQKNPTAFYLCASSFRDMSNQPQHFGDGTRLSIL.

This sequence joins TRBV7-6 and TRBJ1-6, with 10 bases that match TRBD1. The CDR3 covers 20 residues. The junction had 13 bases not matched to a gene; V was cut back by 1 base and J by 4 bases. The V gene's germline CDR1 is SGHVS and CDR2 FNYEAQ. The CDR3 loop reads CASSLDRQGAERTYNSPLHF. The CDR3 bases are TGTGCCAGCAGCTTAGACCGACAGGGGGCCGAACGCACTTATAATTCACCCCTCCACTTT.

Only a few counts were recorded for this clone. This sample also contains other DNA sequences that code for the same CDR3. The chain joins TRBV5-1 to TRBJ1-1; 8 nucleotides match TRBD1. This CDR3 has 14 amino acids. Germline assignment: CDR1 SGHRS and CDR2 YFSETQ. J lost 3 bases, V lost 0 bases, and 1 base had no gene match. The CDR3 DNA is TGCGCCAGCAGCTTGGCAGGGGGCTACACTGAAGCTTTCTTT. Its translation: CASSLAGGYTEAFF. Looking up the rest from reference TRBV5-1 and TRBJ1-1 gives the full variable domain: KAGVTQTPRYLIKTRGQQVTLSCSPISGHRSVSWYQQTPGQGLQFLFEYFSETQRNKGNFPGRFSGRQFSNSRSEMNVSTLELGDSALYLCASSLAGGYTEAFFGQGTRLTVV.

The chain employs TRBV6-6 and TRBJ1-5; no reliable D call. Deletions cut 5 bases from V and 4 bases from J, with 12 bases between. Per germline, CDR1 MNHNY and CDR2 SVGAGI (reference sequence). The CDR3 length is 14 residues. DNA of the CDR3: TGTGCCAGCAGTCGATCATCTTTAAATCAGCCCCAGCATTTT. It yields the protein CASSRSSLNQPQHF.

The rearrangement uses TRBV3-1 (or the pseudogene TRBV3-2) and TRBJ1-2, with 7 bases identical to TRBD1. This CDR3 is 13 amino acids long. With V trimmed by 1 base and J by 7 bases, 3 bases remained unmatched. From germline, CDR1 is LGHDT and CDR2 YNNKEL (reference sequence). The CDR3 coding sequence is TGTGCCAGCAGCCAAGTCCCAGGGGGTGGCTACACCTTC. This sequence encodes CASSQVPGGGYTF.

Only one count was recorded for this clone. V usage is TRBV6-2 or TRBV6-3 and J usage is TRBJ1-5, with TRBD1 matching over 7 bases. Per germline, CDR1 MNHEY and CDR2 SVGEGT. The CDR3 contains 16 residues. Trimming cost V 0 bases and J 7 bases; bases outside gene matches: 9. CDR3 loop: CASSYSAVTGRQPQHF. In DNA, the CDR3 is TGTGCCAGCAGTTACTCGGCGGTGACAGGGCGACAGCCCCAGCATTTT.

The chain uses TRBV7-9 and TRBJ2-1, with 11 bases fitting TRBD2. The V gene end was trimmed by 1 base and the J gene end by 5 bases; junction bases not matched to a gene: 7. This CDR3 is 17 amino acids long. CDR1 is SEHNR and CDR2 is FQNEAQ in the germline V gene (reference sequence). As DNA, the CDR3 is TGTGCCAGCAGCTTAGGTCTAGCGGGAGGCCCACACAATGAGCAGTTCTTC. It is translated as CASSLGLAGGPHNEQFF.

This chain links TRBV7-2 with TRBJ1-5; TRBD1 might be the D (5 bases). V was cut by 5 bases and J by 3 bases, with 11 bases left in between. This CDR3 has 14 amino acids. Germline CDR1 and CDR2: SGHTA and FQGNSA. CDR3 coding DNA: TGTGCCAGCAGCCGGGGGGGGTTCAATCAGCCCCAGCATTTT. Translated: CASSRGGFNQPQHF.

The DNA of the CDR3 is TGTGCCAGCAGCCGGGACAGGGGCGCCAAAAACATTCAGTACTTC. It is translated as CASSRDRGAKNIQYF. The genes are TRBV6-5 and TRBJ2-4; TRBD1 matches at 10 bases. With 6 bases clipped from V and 1 base from J, the junction kept 3 bases outside the gene matches. This CDR3 region has 15 residues. Germline V gene sequence: CDR1 MNHEY, CDR2 SVGAGI.